These 22 T cell receptor beta chains originate from one sample sequenced in a study of T cell responses to AZD1222 COVID-19 vaccine. This table comes from immunoSEQ multiplex PCR, and its TCRdb copy is limited to in-frame clones, with some not included. Among about 160,000 clones listed, less than 95% were seen once. The specimen comprised peripheral blood, sampled on day 0 of AZD1222 vaccination. The receptors shown here come from an adult in good health.

V usage is TRBV27 and J usage is TRBJ2-7, with no clear D. Germline-derived CDR1 and CDR2 are MNHEY and SMNVEV (reference sequence). V gave up 2 bases and J gave up 3 bases, with 14 bases separating them. The CDR3 sequence is 15 residues long. CDR3 loop: CASSLGSSRIYEQYF. CDR3 sequence (DNA): TGTGCCAGCAGTTTAGGGTCCTCGAGAATCTACGAGCAGTACTTC.

This chain uses TRBV2 with TRBJ2-5; D is unclear. The germline V gene encodes CDR1 SNHLY and CDR2 FYNNEI. V dropped 6 bases and J dropped 5 bases, with 7 bases sitting between them. This CDR3 spans 11 amino acids. CDR3 in DNA: TGTGCCAGCAGAGTCGGGGAGACCCAGTACTTC. It translates to CASRVGETQYF. The full variable domain, completed using reference TRBV2 and TRBJ2-5, is EPEVTQTPSHQVTQMGQEVILRCVPISNHLYFYWYRQILGQKVEFLVSFYNNEISEKSEIFDDQFSVERPDGSNFTLKIRSTKLEDSAMYFCASRVGETQYFGPGTRLLVL.

This chain uses TRBV29-1 with TRBJ1-5; unclear D gene. CDR3 length equals 11 residues. CDR1 and CDR2 (germline): SQVTM, ANQGSEA. Deletions cut 4 bases from V and 4 bases from J, with 5 bases between. The CDR3 spells CSVGANQPQHF. Written as DNA, the CDR3 is TGCAGCGTTGGGGCAAATCAGCCCCAGCATTTT.

This chain joins TRBV27 and TRBJ2-3; D ambiguous. CDR3 length: 16 residues. Trimming pared 5 bases from V and 0 bases from J, leaving 15 bases between. CDR1 MNHEY and CDR2 SMNVEV come from the germline V gene (reference sequence). The CDR3 DNA reads TGTGCCAGCAGTCCGAGCCTAGATGTTAGCACAGATACGCAGTATTTT. Amino acids: CASSPSLDVSTDTQYF.

CDR3 sequence (DNA): TGTGCCAGCAGTGAGTCACCCGTCTCCTACGAGCAGTACTTC. Its translation: CASSESPVSYEQYF. V gene TRBV2 combines with J gene TRBJ2-7; D gene uncertain. The V and J ends lost 3 bases and 0 bases respectively, with 9 bases between them. Germline V gives CDR1 SNHLY, CDR2 FYNNEI. This CDR3 is 14 amino acids long.

The CDR3 spells CASSFRRAEDRYTF. CDR3 nucleotide sequence: TGTGCCAGCAGTTTCCGCAGGGCTGAGGATCGCTACACCTTC. The V call is TRBV6-2 or TRBV6-3, the J call TRBJ1-2; D is perhaps TRBD1 (5 bases). The V end was cut by 4 bases, the J end by 9 bases, with 18 bases between. The CDR3 covers 14 residues. Germline loops: CDR1 MNHEY, CDR2 SVGEGT.

The chain combines TRBV9 with TRBJ1-5, with D perhaps matching TRBD1 (5 bases). Germline assignment: CDR1 SGDLS and CDR2 YYNGEE. The CDR3 spans 16 residues. Trimming took off 3 bases at V and 2 bases at J, with 15 bases between the two ends. The CDR3 reads CASSAKDSPGNQPQHF. CDR3 sequence (DNA): TGTGCCAGCAGCGCCAAAGACAGCCCAGGCAATCAGCCCCAGCATTTT.

The count of this clone is one. The chain employs TRBV7-3 and TRBJ1-6, with 8 bases aligning to TRBD1. The germline V gene encodes CDR1 SGHTA and CDR2 FQGTGA. With 5 bases clipped from V and 7 bases from J, the junction kept 4 bases outside the gene matches. This CDR3 has 14 residues. CDR3 DNA: TGTGCCAGCAGCGTCCAGGGGGCAAATTCACCCCTCCACTTT. Protein: CASSVQGANSPLHF.

The CDR3 DNA follows: TGTGCCAGCAGCTTAGATACCGGGACAGGGCTTTATAGCAATCAGCCCCAGCATTTT. Translating it yields CASSLDTGTGLYSNQPQHF. The chain joins TRBV11-3 to TRBJ1-5; 9 bases align to TRBD1. V was pared by 0 bases and J by 0 bases, with 9 bases of the junction left unmatched. This CDR3 region has 19 residues. Germline V CDR1 and CDR2: SGHNT, YENEEA.

The chain links TRBV5-1 to TRBJ2-3; D uncertain. V lost 7 bases to trimming and J lost 2 bases, with 14 bases between them. Germline V gene data show CDR1 as SGHRS and CDR2 as YFSETQ. This CDR3 has 14 residues. The CDR3 sequence is CASAAMTPTDTQYF. In nucleotides, the CDR3 is TGCGCCAGCGCGGCGATGACTCCCACAGATACGCAGTATTTT.

The V and J genes are TRBV30 and TRBJ2-7; a weak D match, TRBD2 (6 bases). Trimming pared 5 bases from V and 3 bases from J, leaving 20 bases between. Germline lookup yields CDR1 GTSNPN and CDR2 SVGIG (reference sequence). CDR3 length equals 15 residues. This CDR3 reads CAWLKLGGNGYEQYF. The CDR3 nucleotides are TGTGCCTGGCTAAAACTCGGAGGGAACGGCTACGAGCAGTACTTC.

This clone was recorded only once. J is TRBJ2-5 and V is TRBV6-5; D is unclear. This CDR3 is built from 15 residues. Trimming removed 0 bases from V and 3 bases from J, with 11 bases in between. Per germline, CDR1 MNHEY and CDR2 SVGAGI. The CDR3 spells CASSYSTQTKETQYF. The CDR3 bases are TGTGCCAGCAGTTACTCGACCCAGACAAAAGAGACCCAGTACTTC.

The chain couples TRBV5-4 to TRBJ2-7, with 12 nucleotides matching TRBD2. V lost 6 bases and J lost 2; bases outside the gene matches: 9. The germline V gene has CDR1 SGHNT and CDR2 YYREEE (reference sequence). The CDR3 has 16 amino acids. This CDR3 reads CASTRAASGRAYEQYF. As DNA, the CDR3 is TGTGCCAGCACCCGGGCGGCTAGCGGGAGGGCCTACGAGCAGTACTTC.

The chain joins TRBV30 to TRBJ1-5; D perhaps matches TRBD1 (5 bases). Germline assignment: CDR1 GTSNPN and CDR2 SVGIG (reference sequence). V lost 0 bases and J 2 bases, leaving 11 bases between the germline ends. The CDR3 consists of 15 residues. CDR3 residues: CAWSVRGSGNQPQHF. The CDR3 region has the DNA TGTGCCTGGAGTGTACGGGGGAGCGGCAATCAGCCCCAGCATTTT.

The chain combines TRBV30 with TRBJ1-2; tentative D call: TRBD1 (5 bases). V was pared by 2 bases and J by 0 bases, with 16 bases between. Germline CDR1 reads GTSNPN; CDR2 reads SVGIG (reference sequence). The CDR3 is 16 amino acids. DNA of the CDR3: TGTGCCTGGAGTCCCGGCTGGGGCGAGTCTAACTATGGCTACACCTTC. Amino acid sequence: CAWSPGWGESNYGYTF.

The chain recombines TRBV5-1 with TRBJ2-5; no clear D gene. Germline CDR1 is SGHRS and CDR2 is YFSETQ. V lost 2 bases to trimming and J lost 3 bases, with 11 bases between them. The CDR3 covers 14 residues. The CDR3 protein is CASSFSRVEETQYF. CDR3 nucleotides: TGCGCCAGCAGCTTCAGCCGGGTCGAAGAGACCCAGTACTTC.

The chain is built from TRBV3-1 (or the pseudogene TRBV3-2) and TRBJ2-2, with TRBD1 matching over 9 bases. The CDR3 is 16 residues long. Looked up from germline, CDR1 is LGHDT and CDR2 is YNNKEL (reference sequence). The ends lost 3 bases at V and 0 bases at J; junction bases unmatched: 2. In DNA form, the CDR3 reads TGTGCCAGCAGCCACGGGACAGGGTCGAACACCGGGGAGCTGTTTTTT. Translating it yields CASSHGTGSNTGELFF.

The rearrangement links TRBV29-1 to TRBJ1-2; D might be TRBD1 (5 bases). The CDR3 is 14 residues long. Deletions cut 3 bases from V and 8 bases from J, with 19 bases between. Germline CDR1 SQVTM, CDR2 ANQGSEA. The CDR3 sequence: CSVETEVAPGGYTF. The DNA of the CDR3 is TGCAGCGTTGAGACAGAGGTCGCCCCGGGGGGCTACACCTTC.

V gene TRBV7-2 combines with J gene TRBJ2-5; no clear D. Germline CDR1 reads SGHTA; CDR2 reads FQGNSA. CDR3 length: 17 residues. V was cut by 1 base and J by 4 bases, with 19 bases left in between. The CDR3 DNA is TGTGCCAGCAGCTTAGTTCTGTCGACCCCGCTTATAGAGACCCAGTACTTC. It is translated as CASSLVLSTPLIETQYF. Using reference TRBV7-2 and TRBJ2-5 for the parts outside the CDR3, the full variable domain is GAGVSQSPSNKVTEKGKDVELRCDPISGHTALYWYRQSLGQGLEFLIYFQGNSAPDKSGLPSDRFSAERTGGSVSTLTIQRTQQEDSAVYLCASSLVLSTPLIETQYFGPGTRLLVL.

The chain carries TRBV18 and TRBJ2-5; D is ambiguous. V lost 5 bases and J lost 0, with 10 bases in between. CDR1 and CDR2 (germline): KGHSH, LQKENI. The CDR3 has 14 amino acids. CDR3 sequence: CASSKGGNQETQYF. As DNA, the CDR3 is TGTGCCAGCTCAAAGGGCGGAAACCAAGAGACCCAGTACTTC.

In the case of this clone: Mismatch with germline at one junction end may stem from a read error. V is TRBV7-7 and J is TRBJ2-2, with unresolved D. The CDR3 is 16 amino acids. Per the germline V gene, CDR1 is SSHAT and CDR2 is FNYEAQ (reference sequence). CDR3 nucleotide sequence: TGTGCTAGCAGCCGTACAGCCCCCCCGGGCACCGGGGAGCTGTTTTTT. It codes for CASSRTAPPGTGELFF.

V and J are TRBV19 and TRBJ1-3, with D maybe TRBD1 (5 bases). CDR1 is LNHDA and CDR2 is SQIVND in the germline V gene (reference sequence). The CDR3 loop spans 16 amino acids. V was pared by 6 bases and J by 0 bases, with 15 bases between. CDR3 bases: TGTGCCAGTAGGAAGGGGTCGGACATCTCTGGAAACACCATATATTTT. Protein: CASRKGSDISGNTIYF. Full variable domain (rest looked up from reference TRBV19 and TRBJ1-3): DGGITQSPKYLFRKEGQNVTLSCEQNLNHDAMYWYRQDPGQGLRLIYYSQIVNDFQKGDIAEGYSVSREKKESFPLTVTSAQKNPTAFYLCASRKGSDISGNTIYFGEGSWLTVV.